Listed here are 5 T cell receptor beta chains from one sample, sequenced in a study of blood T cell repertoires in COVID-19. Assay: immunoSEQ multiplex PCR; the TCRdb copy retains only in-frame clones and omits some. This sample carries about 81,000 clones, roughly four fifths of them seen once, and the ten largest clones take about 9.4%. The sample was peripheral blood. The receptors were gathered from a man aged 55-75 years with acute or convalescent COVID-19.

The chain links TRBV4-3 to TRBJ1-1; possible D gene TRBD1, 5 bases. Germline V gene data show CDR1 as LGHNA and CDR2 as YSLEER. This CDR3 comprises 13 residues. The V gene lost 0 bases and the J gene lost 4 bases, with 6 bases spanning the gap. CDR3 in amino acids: CASSQEGRTEAFF. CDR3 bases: TGCGCCAGCAGCCAAGAGGGGCGCACTGAAGCTTTCTTT.

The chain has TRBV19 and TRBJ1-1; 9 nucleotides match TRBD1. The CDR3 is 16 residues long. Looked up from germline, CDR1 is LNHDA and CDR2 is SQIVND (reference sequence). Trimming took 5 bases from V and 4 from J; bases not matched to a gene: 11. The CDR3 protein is CASSLGTGQGITEAFF. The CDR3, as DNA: TGTGCCAGTAGTCTCGGGACAGGGCAGGGTATCACTGAAGCTTTCTTT.

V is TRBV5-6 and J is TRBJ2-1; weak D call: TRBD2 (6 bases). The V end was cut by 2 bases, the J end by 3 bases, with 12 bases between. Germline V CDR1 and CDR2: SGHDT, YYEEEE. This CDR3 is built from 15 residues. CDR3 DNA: TGTGCCAGCAGCTTCTTACGGGGGAACTACAATGAGCAGTTCTTC. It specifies CASSFLRGNYNEQFF.

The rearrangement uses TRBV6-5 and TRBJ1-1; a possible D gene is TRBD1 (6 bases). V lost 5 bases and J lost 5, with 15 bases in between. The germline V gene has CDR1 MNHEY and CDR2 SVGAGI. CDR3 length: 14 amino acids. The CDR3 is CASSPPTRGTEAFF. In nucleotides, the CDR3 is TGTGCCAGCAGTCCGCCTACCAGGGGAACTGAAGCTTTCTTT.

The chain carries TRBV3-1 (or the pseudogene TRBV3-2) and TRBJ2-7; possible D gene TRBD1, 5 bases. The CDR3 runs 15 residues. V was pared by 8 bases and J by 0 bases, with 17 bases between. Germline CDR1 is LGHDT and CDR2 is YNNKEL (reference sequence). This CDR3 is CASQAVARASYEQYF. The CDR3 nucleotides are TGTGCCAGCCAGGCGGTTGCCAGGGCCTCCTACGAGCAGTACTTC.